Below are 30 T cell receptor beta chains sequenced from a single sample in a study of shared clonotypes between healthy human individuals. Produced via immunoSEQ multiplex PCR; TCRdb's table is partial and in-frame only. The sample has about 2,200,000 clones, approximately 94% seen once. It was CD45RO-negative cells, positively selected for CCR7, that made up naive CD8 cells, with terminally differentiated effector memory CD45RA+ cells excluded. Sequencing used naive CD8+ T cells from PBMCs. The origin of the receptors is a man between 18 and 29 years old in good health. Some clones in this sample may be carry-over from other donors' samples.

V and J are TRBV28 and TRBJ2-3; D is perhaps TRBD1 (5 bases). The DNA end lines up better with TRBJ1-5; the J call may be wrong. This CDR3 region has 18 residues. Germline values: CDR1 MDHEN, CDR2 SYDVKM. The CDR3 is CASSYLPGASGLTDTQHF. In DNA form, the CDR3 reads TGTGCCAGCAGTTATCTCCCCGGGGCTAGCGGGCTCACAGATACGCAGCATTTT.

The chain recombines TRBV11-2 with TRBJ2-3, with D perhaps TRBD1 or TRBD2 (5 bases each). This CDR3 is built from 12 residues. V shed 5 bases and J shed 10 bases, with 13 bases lying between them. Germline CDR1 SGHAT, CDR2 FQNNGV. This chain's CDR3 is CASSPVRDPQYF. The CDR3 DNA reads TGTGCCAGCAGCCCCGTCCGGGACCCGCAGTATTTT. The whole variable domain, filled in from reference TRBV11-2 and TRBJ2-3, reads EAGVAQSPRYKIIEKRQSVAFWCNPISGHATLYWYQQILGQGPKLLIQFQNNGVVDDSQLPKDRFSAERLKGVDSTLKIQPAKLEDSAVYLCASSPVRDPQYFGPGTRLTVL.

The chain employs TRBV6-6 and TRBJ2-5, with D possibly TRBD1 on 6 matching bases. This CDR3 is 14 amino acids long. The V gene lost 2 bases and the J gene lost 7 bases, with 14 bases spanning the gap. Germline loops: CDR1 MNHNY, CDR2 SVGAGI (reference sequence). CDR3 loop: CASSYPGQLGTQYF. Written as DNA, the CDR3 is TGTGCCAGCAGTTACCCCGGACAGTTGGGGACCCAGTACTTC.

The chain links TRBV20-1 to TRBJ2-1, with D uncertain. V was cut by 3 bases and J by 5 bases, with 5 bases left in between. The CDR3 sequence is 11 residues long. Germline V gene data show CDR1 as DFQATT and CDR2 as SNEGSKA (reference sequence). CDR3 residues: CSARYNNEQFF. DNA for the CDR3: TGCAGTGCTAGGTATAACAATGAGCAGTTCTTC.

On this clone itself: This CDR3 is also generated by other DNA sequences in the sample. The V and J genes are TRBV6-6 and TRBJ2-7; D ambiguous. Germline CDR1 MNHNY, CDR2 SVGAGI (reference sequence). Trimming left V 0 bases short and J 4 bases short, with 7 bases between. The CDR3 runs 13 residues. The CDR3 DNA reads TGTGCCAGCAGTTACTCGGGGTTATACGAGCAGTACTTC. It translates to CASSYSGLYEQYF.

The V gene is TRBV18, the J gene TRBJ1-1, with 9 bases aligning to TRBD1. CDR1 KGHSH and CDR2 LQKENI come from the germline V gene. The V gene end was trimmed by 5 bases and the J gene end by 4 bases; junction bases not matched to a gene: 5. This CDR3 is 14 amino acids long. The CDR3 sequence is CASSERDRVTEAFF. CDR3 DNA sequence: TGTGCCAGCTCAGAACGGGACAGGGTCACTGAAGCTTTCTTT.

The chain employs TRBV5-1 and TRBJ2-5; D unresolved. The DNA end is more similar to TRBJ2-7, so the J call may be wrong. Germline loops: CDR1 SGHRS, CDR2 YFSETQ. This CDR3 comprises 16 residues. This CDR3 is CASSLGPYRSSYEQYF. CDR3 DNA sequence: TGCGCCAGCAGCTTGGGGCCCTACCGAAGCTCCTACGAGCAGTACTTC.

The gene calls are TRBV29-1 and TRBJ1-2, with a tentative D call TRBD1 (5 bases). CDR3 size: 11 residues. Deletions cut 4 bases from V and 6 bases from J, with 9 bases between. Looked up from germline, CDR1 is SQVTM and CDR2 is ANQGSEA. In nucleotides, the CDR3 is TGCAGCGTTGGGGGCATGGATGGCTACACCTTC. It specifies CSVGGMDGYTF.

This chain uses TRBV5-6 with TRBJ2-1, with 9 bases identical to TRBD2. The CDR3 covers 15 residues. CDR1 SGHDT and CDR2 YYEEEE come from the germline V gene. Trimming took 0 bases from V and 5 from J; bases not matched to a gene: 3. The CDR3 sequence is CASSLATSGHNEQFF. The CDR3 region has the DNA TGTGCCAGCAGCTTGGCGACTAGCGGACACAATGAGCAGTTCTTC.

This chain uses TRBV7-8 with TRBJ1-2, with 11 positions matching TRBD1. Germline V gene data show CDR1 as SGHVS and CDR2 as FQNEAQ. This CDR3 region has 15 residues. The V gene end was trimmed by 3 bases and the J gene end by 4 bases; junction bases not matched to a gene: 4. Here the CDR3 DNA reads TGTGCCAGCAGCTTTCGGACAGGGGGCCTCTATGGCTACACCTTC. It translates to CASSFRTGGLYGYTF.

This rearrangement joins TRBV7-9 to TRBJ2-2, with D tentatively TRBD1 (6 bases). V lost 1 base and J lost 1, with 7 bases in between. CDR3 length: 15 residues. The V gene's germline CDR1 is SEHNR and CDR2 FQNEAQ (reference sequence). DNA of the CDR3: TGTGCCAGCAGCTTAGTGACAGGGAACACCGGGGAGCTGTTTTTT. This encodes CASSLVTGNTGELFF.

This clone was found once. The rearrangement joins TRBV19 to TRBJ2-7, with D perhaps assigned TRBD1 or TRBD2 (5 bases each). The CDR3 totals 14 residues. Trimming stripped 6 bases from V and 7 bases from J, with 19 bases between. CDR1 and CDR2 (germline): LNHDA, SQIVND (reference sequence). As DNA, the CDR3 is TGTGCCAGTAGCCGATCCCGGGACCCTCTAGAGCAGTACTTC. It yields the protein CASSRSRDPLEQYF.

The chain carries TRBV29-1 and TRBJ1-1; D uncertain. The germline V gene encodes CDR1 SQVTM and CDR2 ANQGSEA. Trimming shortened V by 0 bases and J by 5 bases, and 19 bases separated the two germline ends. The CDR3 is 16 residues long. The CDR3 is CSVEDPLHGLGTEAFF. CDR3 in DNA: TGCAGCGTTGAAGATCCCCTACACGGTCTGGGAACTGAAGCTTTCTTT.

This clone was recorded only once. The rearrangement uses TRBV5-1 and TRBJ2-5; D is unclear. The CDR3 covers 13 residues. CDR1 SGHRS and CDR2 YFSETQ come from the germline V gene. V shed 1 base and J shed 3 bases, with 7 bases lying between them. The CDR3 region has the DNA TGCGCCAGCAGCTTGCCCAGTAAAGAGACCCAGTACTTC. Residues: CASSLPSKETQYF.

The chain combines TRBV10-3 with TRBJ2-1; D perhaps matches TRBD2 (6 bases). This CDR3 spans 16 amino acids. Deletions cut 8 bases from V and 2 bases from J, with 19 bases between. CDR1 ENHRY and CDR2 SYGVKD come from the germline V gene. In DNA form, the CDR3 reads TGTGCCATCGCCTCACCGCCGGAGGGCCCCTACAATGAGCAGTTCTTC. The encoded protein is CAIASPPEGPYNEQFF.

The chain has TRBV7-9 and TRBJ1-2, with D perhaps TRBD1 (5 bases). The length of the CDR3 is 14 residues. Deletions cut 1 base from V and 4 bases from J, with 10 bases between. Per germline, CDR1 SEHNR and CDR2 FQNEAQ (reference sequence). The CDR3 reads CASSLGQSSYGYTF. The CDR3 DNA reads as TGTGCCAGCAGCTTAGGACAGTCGAGCTATGGCTACACCTTC.

The chain has TRBV9 and TRBJ2-1; D is unclear. Trimming cost V 2 bases and J 5 bases, with 11 bases left between them. The length of the CDR3 is 14 residues. Germline CDR1 SGDLS, CDR2 YYNGEE. The CDR3 nucleotides read TGTGCCAGCAGCGTGCGGCAGGATGACAATGAGCAGTTCTTC. This codes for CASSVRQDDNEQFF. The complete variable domain, with remaining parts taken from reference TRBV9 and TRBJ2-1, reads DSGVTQTPKHLITATGQRVTLRCSPRSGDLSVYWYQQSLDQGLQFLIQYYNGEERAKGNILERFSAQQFPDLHSELNLSSLELGDSALYFCASSVRQDDNEQFFGPGTRLTVL.

V and J are TRBV6-5 and TRBJ1-2; D is ambiguous. V was cut by 10 bases and J by 3 bases, with 21 bases left in between. The CDR3 is made up of 15 amino acids. Germline V gene sequence: CDR1 MNHEY, CDR2 SVGAGI. The CDR3 is CATAGRNRMDYGYTF. For the CDR3, the DNA is TGTGCCACCGCGGGGAGAAATCGGATGGACTATGGCTACACCTTC.

The V call is TRBV19, the J call TRBJ1-1; 9 nucleotides agree with TRBD1. The CDR3 contains 15 residues. Trimming at V came to 2 bases and at J to 4 bases, leaving 5 bases not matched to a gene. Germline V lookup: CDR1 LNHDA, CDR2 SQIVND (reference sequence). The CDR3, as DNA: TGTGCCAGTAGTATATCCACAGGGGGCACCACTGAAGCTTTCTTT. It codes for CASSISTGGTTEAFF. Together with reference TRBV19 and TRBJ1-1, the CDR3 gives the full variable domain: DGGITQSPKYLFRKEGQNVTLSCEQNLNHDAMYWYRQDPGQGLRLIYYSQIVNDFQKGDIAEGYSVSREKKESFPLTVTSAQKNPTAFYLCASSISTGGTTEAFFGQGTRLTVV.

This clone has a single count. The rearrangement uses TRBV4-1 and TRBJ2-5, with TRBD2 matching 11 bases. CDR1 is MGHRA, CDR2 YSYEKL, per germline. This CDR3 comprises 14 residues. V lost 4 bases and J lost 4; bases outside the gene matches: 2. Here the CDR3 DNA reads TGCGCCAGCAGCCTGGGACTAGCGGCAGAGACCCAGTACTTC. Its protein product is CASSLGLAAETQYF.

The count of this clone is one. The CDR3 DNA follows: TGTGCCAGTAGTGATACTGGGACCTTAAACATTCAGTACTTC. This sequence encodes CASSDTGTLNIQYF. The chain employs TRBV19 and TRBJ2-4, with D tentatively TRBD1 or TRBD2 (5 bases each). Germline V CDR1 and CDR2: LNHDA, SQIVND (reference sequence). The V end lost 5 bases, the J end lost 6 bases, and 14 bases lay between the germline ends. The length of the CDR3 is 14 residues.

The chain links TRBV15 to TRBJ2-7; 10 bases fit TRBD1. Germline CDR1 LNHNV, CDR2 YYDKDF (reference sequence). V trimming: 3 bases; J trimming: 3 bases; junction bases outside the gene matches: 5. CDR3 length: 15 amino acids. The CDR3 bases are TGTGCCACCAGCAGCGACAGGGGGCTGAACTACGAGCAGTACTTC. Protein: CATSSDRGLNYEQYF.

CDR3 coding DNA: TGTGCCAGCAGCTTCGGACTAGCGGGAACCATAAGTTTTGGCGAGCAGTACTTC. This sequence encodes CASSFGLAGTISFGEQYF. J is TRBJ2-7 and V is TRBV7-8, with 12 nucleotides matching TRBD2. V trimming: 3 bases; J trimming: 6 bases; junction bases outside the gene matches: 15. Germline loops: CDR1 SGHVS, CDR2 FQNEAQ. This CDR3 region has 18 residues.

The rearrangement links TRBV19 to TRBJ2-7; no clear D gene. V was trimmed by 0 bases and J by 0 bases, leaving 9 bases between them. Germline values: CDR1 LNHDA, CDR2 SQIVND (reference sequence). This CDR3 has 15 amino acids. The CDR3 DNA is TGTGCCAGTAGTATAGATCACGGAGTCTCCTACGAGCAGTACTTC. This gives the protein CASSIDHGVSYEQYF. The full variable domain, its missing parts supplied by reference TRBV19 and TRBJ2-7, is DGGITQSPKYLFRKEGQNVTLSCEQNLNHDAMYWYRQDPGQGLRLIYYSQIVNDFQKGDIAEGYSVSREKKESFPLTVTSAQKNPTAFYLCASSIDHGVSYEQYFGPGTRLTVT.

The DNA of the CDR3 is TGTGCCAGCAGCCCCCCTAGCGGGATTTCCTACAATGAGCAGTTCTTC. Translated: CASSPPSGISYNEQFF. The gene calls are TRBV7-9 and TRBJ2-1; 9 bases align to TRBD2. After removal of 5 bases from V and 1 base from J, the junction contained 6 bases not matched to a gene. Germline V lookup: CDR1 SEHNR, CDR2 FQNEAQ (reference sequence). The CDR3 totals 16 residues. The whole variable domain, filled in from reference TRBV7-9 and TRBJ2-1, reads DTGVSQNPRHKITKRGQNVTFRCDPISEHNRLYWYRQTLGQGPEFLTYFQNEAQLEKSRLLSDRFSAERPKGSFSTLEIQRTEQGDSAMYLCASSPPSGISYNEQFFGPGTRLTVL.

The chain carries TRBV27 and TRBJ2-1; D is uncertain. The germline V gene encodes CDR1 MNHEY and CDR2 SMNVEV (reference sequence). V was shortened by 7 bases and J by 0 bases, with 13 bases between the two germline ends. This CDR3 is built from 15 residues. CDR3 sequence: CASKIDALSYNEQFF. Here the CDR3 DNA reads TGTGCCAGCAAAATAGACGCCCTCTCCTACAATGAGCAGTTCTTC.

The rearrangement links TRBV28 to TRBJ2-3, with D possibly TRBD2 on 5 matching bases. The ends were cut back, 6 bases at V and 5 bases at J, with 18 bases in the middle. In germline, CDR1 is MDHEN, CDR2 SYDVKM. The CDR3 consists of 15 residues. The CDR3 nucleotides read TGTGCCAGCAGCCCCCGCGGCCTCCGGGGAGATACGCAGTATTTT. The encoded protein is CASSPRGLRGDTQYF.

This clone occurred once. The CDR3: CASSSWTGVPLGTQYF. For the CDR3, the DNA is TGTGCCAGCAGCTCCTGGACAGGGGTCCCCCTGGGGACCCAGTACTTC. This chain connects TRBV6-6 to TRBJ2-5; TRBD1 aligns across 9 bases. The CDR3 is 16 residues long. CDR1 is MNHNY, CDR2 SVGAGI, per germline (reference sequence). Germline trimming cut 6 bases from V and 7 bases from J; bases unmatched to any gene: 15.

The CDR3 is CASSFKGPGTYNEQFF. The CDR3 bases are TGTGCCAGCAGTTTCAAGGGACCGGGGACCTACAATGAGCAGTTCTTC. The chain combines TRBV28 with TRBJ2-1; D assignment may be TRBD1 or TRBD2 (5 bases each). Trimming cost V 3 bases and J 2 bases, with 14 bases left between them. CDR3 length: 16 amino acids. CDR1 MDHEN and CDR2 SYDVKM come from the germline V gene.

This chain uses TRBV9 with TRBJ1-1; D remains ambiguous. This CDR3 comprises 13 residues. Deletions cut 0 bases from V and 4 bases from J, with 7 bases between. Looked up from germline, CDR1 is SGDLS and CDR2 is YYNGEE. This CDR3 reads CASSVGSATEAFF. The DNA of the CDR3 is TGTGCCAGCAGCGTAGGCTCAGCCACTGAAGCTTTCTTT.